The clone carrying this T cell receptor beta chain was recorded only once. What it binds is not known. This record comes from a study of T cell responses to AZD1222 COVID-19 vaccine. Study observations and caveats: Most donors were white British, females outnumbered males, and clonal diversity was possibly underestimated. No repertoire was sampled before or during the peak T cell response, only after it.

V was trimmed by 5 bases and J by 4 bases, leaving 15 bases between them. In germline, CDR1 is SGHNT, CDR2 YENEEA. The CDR3 spans 14 residues. The repertoire was sequenced with immunoSEQ multiplex PCR; TCRdb's copy has only in-frame clones and lacks some. The repertoire includes about 130,000 clones, 88% of them detected once, and approximately 6% sits in the top ten. The starting material was peripheral blood, obtained 28 days after the second AZD1222 dose. The clonotype originates from an adult who received the AZD1222 COVID-19 vaccine. The J gene is TRBJ2-7, the V gene TRBV11-3; D unresolved. This chain's CDR3 is CASSTRVALYEQYF. CDR3 in DNA: TGTGCCAGCAGCACCCGGGTCGCCCTTTACGAGCAGTACTTC.